Each of the 8 T cell receptor beta chains below was sequenced from the same sample in a study of human T cells and chemical hapten exposure. TCRdb reprocessed the RACE reads with MiXCR, giving one entry per CDR3 protein. The table shows 96,000 or so distinct CDR3 sequences, with about a tenth occurring only once. Time point in this sample: patch test 2, 6 weeks after DPC sensitization. Treatment reported: therapeutic diphenylcyclopropenone sensitization with weekly scalp DPC. Sequencing was performed on whole blood, taken in connection with sensitization to the hapten diphenylcyclopropenone (DPC). Source of these receptors: a woman in her 40s with alopecia areata. Some clones in this sample may be carry-over from other donors' samples.

This chain joins TRBV3-1 and TRBJ2-2; D is ambiguous. The CDR3 runs 13 residues. V was shortened by 2 bases and J by 7 bases, with 8 bases between the two germline ends. The germline V gene encodes CDR1 LGHDT and CDR2 YNNKEL (reference sequence). Here the CDR3 DNA reads TGTGCCAGCAGCCAAACGAGGAGCGGGGAGCTGTTTTTT. This encodes CASSQTRSGELFF.

This chain joins TRBV9 and TRBJ1-1, with D possibly being TRBD1 (5 bases). In germline, CDR1 is SGDLS, CDR2 YYNGEE. V was trimmed by 3 bases and J by 6 bases, leaving 12 bases between them. This CDR3 spans 13 amino acids. CDR3 loop: CASSGGFGAEAFF. CDR3 in DNA: TGTGCCAGCAGCGGGGGCTTTGGGGCTGAAGCTTTCTTT.

This clonotype was seen a few times. This chain uses TRBV4-1 with TRBJ2-7, with 7 bases fitting TRBD1. The trim removed 8 bases at V and 2 bases at J, leaving 6 bases unmatched. CDR1 is MGHRA and CDR2 is YSYEKL in the germline V gene. The CDR3 spans 13 residues. The CDR3 coding sequence is TGCGCCAGCGGACTCGGGACAGCCTACGAGCAGTACTTC. Amino acid sequence: CASGLGTAYEQYF.

This clonotype was seen a handful of times. V and J are TRBV30 and TRBJ2-3, with no clear D. CDR3 size: 13 residues. Germline V CDR1 and CDR2: GTSNPN, SVGIG (reference sequence). The chain's CDR3 is CAARTVSTDTQYF. The CDR3 nucleotides read TGTGCAGCACGGACGGTTAGCACAGATACGCAGTATTTT.

This clonotype has a count of ten or more. This chain uses TRBV10-3 with TRBJ2-3; 10 bases match TRBD2. Germline V lookup: CDR1 ENHRY, CDR2 SYGVKD. J was trimmed by 8 bases and V by 11 bases; bases with no gene match: 10. There are 13 residues in the CDR3. The CDR3 is CAVQREGSGTQYF. CDR3 bases: TGTGCCGTCCAGCGGGAGGGCTCTGGTACGCAGTATTTT.

This clonotype was detected only a few times. The J gene is TRBJ2-3, the V gene TRBV9; perhaps TRBD2 as D (6 bases). Between the trimmed V and J ends, which lost 0 bases and 0 bases, there was a span of 11 bases. Per germline, CDR1 SGDLS and CDR2 YYNGEE. The CDR3 spans 16 residues. This CDR3 is CASSVVGGTSTDTQYF. The CDR3 nucleotides are TGTGCCAGCAGCGTAGTGGGGGGAACTAGCACAGATACGCAGTATTTT.

The chain combines TRBV7-6 with TRBJ2-1; 10 nucleotides match TRBD2. The germline V gene encodes CDR1 SGHVS and CDR2 FNYEAQ. The V and J ends lost 4 bases and 5 bases, in that order; junction bases with no gene match: 14. The CDR3 sequence is 18 residues long. This CDR3 is CASSWPLAGEGTDNEQFF. DNA for the CDR3: TGTGCCAGCAGCTGGCCCCTAGCGGGAGAGGGAACAGACAATGAGCAGTTCTTC.

This clonotype was recorded at least ten times. The chain recombines TRBV2 with TRBJ2-4; D is possibly TRBD1 (6 bases). V lost 9 bases to trimming and J lost 7 bases, with 13 bases between them. CDR1 and CDR2 from the germline V gene are SNHLY and FYNNEI. CDR3 length: 12 amino acids. This CDR3 reads CASGDQGNIQYF. For the CDR3, the DNA is TGTGCCAGTGGGGATCAGGGGAACATTCAGTACTTC. Complete variable domain (other parts from reference TRBV2 and TRBJ2-4): EPEVTQTPSHQVTQMGQEVILRCVPISNHLYFYWYRQILGQKVEFLVSFYNNEISEKSEIFDDQFSVERPDGSNFTLKIRSTKLEDSAMYFCASGDQGNIQYFGAGTRLSVL.